These T cell receptor beta chains were read from a single sample in a study of blood T cell repertoires in COVID-19. The protocol was immunoSEQ multiplex PCR, while the TCRdb copy is restricted to in-frame clones and leaves out a portion. The sample records about 140,000 clones, about 86% being singletons. Sequenced material: peripheral blood. All receptors derive from a woman in her sixties with acute or convalescent COVID-19. Each CDR3 is given with its conserved first and last residue. The D gene is left open where the match is weak. The size of a clone is reported for some rows only, either as once, few or many, or as a class for expanded clones.

V: TRBV3-1/TRBV3-2; J: TRBJ2-6; D: NA; size: NA; CDR3: CASSHNFASGANVLTF; DNA: TGTGCCAGCAGCCACAACTTCGCCTCTGGGGCCAACGTCCTGACTTTC
V: TRBV6-1; J: TRBJ1-2; D: NA; size: NA; CDR3: CASSDRQGYGYTF; DNA: TGTGCCAGCAGTGACAGGCAGGGCTATGGCTACACCTTC
V: TRBV7-2; J: TRBJ2-2; D: NA; size: NA; CDR3: CASSFGSGELFF; DNA: TGTGCCAGCAGCTTCGGGAGCGGGGAGCTGTTTTTT
V: TRBV11-2; J: TRBJ1-2; D: TRBD1; size: NA; CDR3: CASSLGQGLSGYTF; DNA: TGTGCCAGCAGCTTAGGACAGGGGCTGAGTGGCTACACCTTC
V: TRBV11-2; J: TRBJ2-2; D: NA; size: once; CDR3: CASTLLLAGTGELFF; DNA: TGTGCCAGCACCCTTCTCTTGGCGGGAACCGGGGAGCTGTTTTTT
V: TRBV15; J: TRBJ1-1; D: NA; size: NA; CDR3: CATSVREMNTEAFF; DNA: TGTGCCACCAGCGTGAGGGAGATGAACACTGAAGCTTTCTTT
V: TRBV18; J: TRBJ1-1; D: TRBD1; size: NA; CDR3: CASSAAGTGAEAFF; DNA: TGTGCCAGCTCAGCAGCCGGGACAGGGGCTGAAGCTTTCTTT
V: TRBV9; J: TRBJ2-7; D: TRBD2; size: NA; CDR3: CASSAGLGYEQYF; DNA: TGTGCCAGCAGCGCCGGACTAGGCTACGAGCAGTACTTC
V: TRBV21-1; J: TRBJ2-1; D: NA; size: NA; CDR3: CASSKARRDRGLYGNEQFF; DNA: TGTGCCAGCAGCAAAGCGCGAAGGGACAGGGGGCTTTATGGGAATGAGCAGTTCTTC
V: TRBV7-9; J: TRBJ1-2; D: NA; size: NA; CDR3: CASSPLLGEGYTF; DNA: TGTGCCAGCAGCCCTTTACTAGGAGAGGGCTACACCTTC
V: TRBV7-9; J: TRBJ2-1; D: TRBD2; size: once; CDR3: CASSRRTSGGNEQFF; DNA: TGTGCCAGCAGCCGACGGACTAGCGGGGGGAATGAGCAGTTCTTC
V: TRBV11-3; J: TRBJ1-2; D: NA; size: few; CDR3: CASSSGGTYGYTF; DNA: TGTGCCAGCAGCTCCGGCGGAACCTATGGCTACACCTTC
V: TRBV2; J: TRBJ2-1; D: TRBD2; size: few; CDR3: CASSAGGEQFF; DNA: TGTGCCAGCTCCGCGGGAGGGGAGCAGTTCTTC
V: TRBV28; J: TRBJ1-3; D: TRBD1; size: NA; CDR3: CASTSTGGSGNTIYF; DNA: TGTGCCAGCACAAGTACAGGGGGCTCTGGAAACACCATATATTTT
V: TRBV7-3; J: TRBJ2-3; D: NA; size: NA; CDR3: CASSLSSTDTQYF; DNA: TGTGCCAGCAGTTTGAGTAGTACAGATACGCAGTATTTT
V: TRBV28; J: TRBJ2-2; D: NA; size: NA; CDR3: CASSQAAGELFF; DNA: TGTGCCTCTAGCCAAGCGGCCGGGGAGCTGTTTTTT
V: TRBV4-3; J: TRBJ2-5; D: NA; size: NA; CDR3: CASSQDRVKLGTQYF; DNA: TGCGCCAGCAGCCAAGACAGGGTAAAGCTAGGGACCCAGTACTTC
V: TRBV7-8; J: TRBJ1-1; D: NA; size: NA; CDR3: CASRNLPGVNTEAFF; DNA: TGTGCCAGCAGGAACCTACCAGGGGTGAACACTGAAGCTTTCTTT
V: TRBV28; J: TRBJ2-6; D: NA; size: NA; CDR3: CTSSRGLTGANVLTF; DNA: TGTACCAGCAGTCGCGGTTTAACTGGGGCCAACGTCCTGACTTTC
V: TRBV9; J: TRBJ2-2; D: NA; size: NA; CDR3: CASSERGTGMNTGELFF; DNA: TGTGCCAGCAGCGAGAGGGGTACAGGGATGAACACCGGGGAGCTGTTTTTT
V: TRBV7-2; J: TRBJ1-2; D: NA; size: once; CDR3: CASSLSGLNNYGYTF; DNA: TGTGCCAGCAGCTTAAGTGGCTTAAATAACTATGGCTACACCTTC
V: TRBV2; J: TRBJ2-5; D: TRBD2; size: NA; CDR3: CASREGLEVGETQYF; DNA: TGTGCCAGCAGAGAAGGACTAGAGGTGGGCGAGACCCAGTACTTC
V: TRBV2; J: TRBJ2-3; D: NA; size: NA; CDR3: CASSDLAKSTDTQYF; DNA: TGTGCCAGCAGCGATCTAGCGAAAAGCACAGATACGCAGTATTTT
V: TRBV5-8; J: TRBJ1-4; D: NA; size: NA; CDR3: CASSLPGEEEKLFF; DNA: TGTGCCAGCAGCTTGCCAGGGGAAGAGGAAAAACTGTTTTTT
V: TRBV7-6; J: TRBJ2-3; D: TRBD1; size: NA; CDR3: CASSGQGNTDTQYF; DNA: TGTGCCAGCAGCGGACAGGGTAACACAGATACGCAGTATTTT